These 9 T cell receptor beta chains were sequenced from one sample in a study of CXCR3-negative and CXCR3-positive naive CD8 T cells. Carrying UMI labels, the TRB cDNA libraries were prepared through 5' RACE. TCRdb re-analyzed the 5' RACE reads; it lists each CDR3 protein once, without DNA. The sample's table shows 41,000 or so distinct CDR3 sequences. The material sequenced was naive CXCR3- CD8+ T cells from blood. The subset here: CD45RO-CCR7+CD27+CD95- naive CD8+ T cells lacking CXCR3 (TNR3-). These receptors came from a human donor in good health. Some clones in this sample may be carry-over from other donors' samples.

The rearrangement links TRBV7-6 to TRBJ2-1; TCRdb returns TRBD2, unconfirmable since there is no DNA. Germline V lookup: CDR1 SGHVS, CDR2 FNYEAQ. The CDR3 length is 13 residues. The CDR3 reads CASSPGLNNEQFF.

Frequency places this clonotype as medium-sized (0.01 to 0.1%). V usage is TRBV29-1 and J usage is TRBJ1-1; there is no DNA to check the TCRdb D call of TRBD1. Per the germline V gene, CDR1 is SQVTM and CDR2 is ANQGSEA. CDR3 size: 13 residues. CDR3 region: CSVAEGTESEAFF.

The chain employs TRBV12-3 or TRBV12-4 and TRBJ2-5. The CDR3 is 13 residues long. The CDR3 is CASSLSSGETQYF.

The chain uses TRBV29-1 and TRBJ1-1. Germline V gene lookup returns CDR1 SQVTM and CDR2 ANQGSEA. The CDR3 spans 13 residues. The CDR3 spells CSVEFRGNTEAFF.

V is TRBV12-3 or TRBV12-4 and J is TRBJ2-7; TCRdb reports TRBD1, a call that lacks DNA to check it against. The CDR3 length is 14 residues. CDR3: CASSQFLGVYEQYF.

The chain uses TRBV7-2 and TRBJ2-7. Per germline, CDR1 SGHTA and CDR2 FQGNSA. CDR3 size: 15 residues. CDR3: CASSLVRHLSYEQYF. Full variable domain (rest looked up from reference TRBV7-2 and TRBJ2-7): GAGVSQSPSNKVTEKGKDVELRCDPISGHTALYWYRQSLGQGLEFLIYFQGNSAPDKSGLPSDRFSAERTGGSVSTLTIQRTQQEDSAVYLCASSLVRHLSYEQYFGPGTRLTVT.

CDR3 amino acids: CASSRGLAETSYEQYF. This chain uses TRBV5-6 with TRBJ2-7; TCRdb reports TRBD2, a call that lacks DNA to check it against. This CDR3 has 16 residues. CDR1 is SGHDT, CDR2 YYEEEE, per germline.

This rearrangement joins TRBV29-1 to TRBJ2-2; TCRdb proposes TRBD2, but this gene call is untestable without DNA. Germline V gene sequence: CDR1 SQVTM, CDR2 ANQGSEA. CDR3 size: 13 residues. The CDR3: CSHWEANTGELFF.

V usage is TRBV15 and J usage is TRBJ2-1; TCRdb reports TRBD2, a call that lacks DNA to check it against. There are 17 residues in the CDR3. Germline V gene data show CDR1 as LNHNV and CDR2 as YYDKDF (reference sequence). CDR3 region: CATSRDWASGDVDEQFF.